These 14 T cell receptor beta chains came from one sample sequenced in a study of cytomegalovirus exposure and HLA in healthy donors. This table comes from immunoSEQ multiplex PCR, and its TCRdb copy is limited to in-frame clones, with some not included. The table shows 95,000 to 150,000 clones, with approximately 88% occurring only once. The source material was PBMCs. These receptor sequences come from a woman younger than 30 in good health and CMV-seropositive.

This chain uses TRBV7-8 with TRBJ1-2; 10 bases match TRBD1. Germline-derived CDR1 and CDR2 are SGHVS and FQNEAQ. V was pared by 5 bases and J by 6 bases, with 6 bases of the junction left unmatched. CDR3 size: 14 residues. In DNA form, the CDR3 reads TGTGCCAGCAGCAAGGACAGGGGGATACATGGCTACACCTTC. This sequence encodes CASSKDRGIHGYTF. Together with reference TRBV7-8 and TRBJ1-2, the CDR3 gives the full variable domain: GAGVSQSPRYKVAKRGQDVALRCDPISGHVSLFWYQQALGQGPEFLTYFQNEAQLDKSGLPSDRFFAERPEGSVSTLKIQRTQQEDSAVYLCASSKDRGIHGYTFGSGTRLTVV.

The J gene is TRBJ2-7, the V gene TRBV7-6, with TRBD1 matching 10 bases. V dropped 5 bases and J dropped 7; count of bases not matched to a gene: 8. Germline CDR1 is SGHVS and CDR2 is FNYEAQ. The CDR3 consists of 14 residues. The CDR3 sequence is CASSRRQGAGEQYF. In DNA form, the CDR3 reads TGTGCCAGCAGCCGAAGACAGGGGGCAGGGGAGCAGTACTTC.

The rearrangement uses TRBV7-3 and TRBJ2-7; the match to TRBD2 covers 10 bases. With V trimmed by 2 bases and J by 4 bases, 2 bases remained unmatched. The CDR3 has 14 amino acids. From germline, CDR1 is SGHTA and CDR2 FQGTGA. As DNA, the CDR3 is TGTGCCAGCAGCTTACTAGCGGGAGAGTACGAGCAGTACTTC. This encodes CASSLLAGEYEQYF.

This clone was observed a single time. V usage is TRBV5-4 and J usage is TRBJ1-4; 9 bases match TRBD1. The CDR3 runs 19 residues. The germline gives CDR1 SGHNT, CDR2 YYREEE (reference sequence). Losses at the gene ends were 0 bases for V and 6 bases for J; bases not matched to a gene: 15. The CDR3 spells CASSLGQGVRRRPYEKLFF. In DNA, the CDR3 is TGTGCCAGCAGCTTGGGACAGGGGGTCAGACGACGACCGTATGAAAAACTGTTTTTT.

The J gene is TRBJ1-2, the V gene TRBV21-1. TRBV21-1 is tagged as a pseudogene. The CDR3 has 9 amino acids. The CDR3 DNA sequence: TGTGCCACCTTCCGGGGCTACACCTTC. Translated: CATFRGYTF.

The sample holds a few counts of this clone. V usage is TRBV19 and J usage is TRBJ1-6, with D possibly TRBD1 on 5 matching bases. The CDR3 totals 15 residues. V lost 7 bases and J 7 bases, leaving 17 bases between the germline ends. CDR1 LNHDA and CDR2 SQIVND come from the germline V gene (reference sequence). The DNA of the CDR3 is TGTGCCAGTACCGAACTCTGGGGGGGGAATTCACCCCTCCACTTT. It yields the protein CASTELWGGNSPLHF.

V gene TRBV19 combines with J gene TRBJ1-2, with TRBD1 identical over 7 bases. Trimming took 7 bases from V and 6 from J; bases not matched to a gene: 11. CDR3 length equals 14 residues. Per germline, CDR1 LNHDA and CDR2 SQIVND (reference sequence). The CDR3 here is CASTRTGLGNGYTF. Written as DNA, the CDR3 is TGTGCCAGTACTAGGACAGGTTTGGGGAATGGCTACACCTTC. The full variable domain, with the rest looked up from reference TRBV19 and TRBJ1-2, is DGGITQSPKYLFRKEGQNVTLSCEQNLNHDAMYWYRQDPGQGLRLIYYSQIVNDFQKGDIAEGYSVSREKKESFPLTVTSAQKNPTAFYLCASTRTGLGNGYTFGSGTRLTVV.

V is TRBV30 and J is TRBJ2-2; tentative D call: TRBD1 (6 bases). Trimming shortened V by 3 bases and J by 1 base, and 9 bases separated the two germline ends. The CDR3 is 14 amino acids. The V gene's germline CDR1 is GTSNPN and CDR2 SVGIG (reference sequence). CDR3 protein: CAWRPGQNTGELFF. DNA for the CDR3: TGTGCCTGGAGGCCGGGACAGAACACCGGGGAGCTGTTTTTT.

This rearrangement joins TRBV7-8 to TRBJ1-2, with TRBD1 matching over 7 bases. The CDR3 covers 15 residues. The J segment lost 0 bases and the V segment lost 3 bases, leaving 4 bases of the junction unmatched. CDR1 is SGHVS and CDR2 is FQNEAQ in the germline V gene. The CDR3 DNA is TGTGCCAGCAGCTTCGGGACAGAGCCTAACTATGGCTACACCTTC. Translated: CASSFGTEPNYGYTF.

This sequence joins TRBV5-1 and TRBJ2-1; TRBD2 is a possible D gene (6 bases). Trimming removed 3 bases from V and 0 bases from J, with 10 bases in between. Germline V lookup: CDR1 SGHRS, CDR2 YFSETQ. The CDR3 length is 15 residues. In DNA form, the CDR3 reads TGCGCCAGCAGCTACCAGACTAGCTCCTACAATGAGCAGTTCTTC. Protein sequence: CASSYQTSSYNEQFF.

The chain has TRBV7-2 and TRBJ2-1, with TRBD2 as a possible D gene (6 bases). CDR1 is SGHTA and CDR2 is FQGNSA in the germline V gene. Trimming left V 5 bases short and J 11 bases short, with 10 bases between. This CDR3 region has 11 residues. This CDR3 is CASSRLEKQFF. The CDR3 DNA follows: TGTGCCAGCAGCCGACTAGAAAAGCAGTTCTTC.

In the case of this clone: Compared with germline, one end of the junction differs, possibly owing to a read error. This chain connects TRBV7-2 to TRBJ2-2; D remains ambiguous. The CDR3 is made up of 13 amino acids. Germline CDR1 SGHTA, CDR2 FQGNSA. As DNA, the CDR3 is TGTGCCGGCAGCCTACTGAGAGACGGGGAGCTGTTTTTT. Residues: CAGSLLRDGELFF.

J is TRBJ1-1 and V is TRBV29-1; D gene uncertain. Germline CDR1 is SQVTM and CDR2 is ANQGSEA. V dropped 2 bases and J dropped 1 base, with 11 bases sitting between them. This CDR3 has 14 residues. In nucleotides, the CDR3 is TGCAGCGTTGAATTGCGGCTATCGAACACTGAAGCTTTCTTT. This encodes CSVELRLSNTEAFF.

The chain uses TRBV19 and TRBJ2-3, with TRBD2 matching over 13 bases. V was pared by 4 bases and J by 1 base, with 5 bases of the junction left unmatched. The CDR3 has 17 residues. Germline V gene data show CDR1 as LNHDA and CDR2 as SQIVND (reference sequence). The CDR3 DNA follows: TGTGCCAGTAGTAAACGACTAGCGGGAGGTGGCACAGATACGCAGTATTTT. Translating gives CASSKRLAGGGTDTQYF.